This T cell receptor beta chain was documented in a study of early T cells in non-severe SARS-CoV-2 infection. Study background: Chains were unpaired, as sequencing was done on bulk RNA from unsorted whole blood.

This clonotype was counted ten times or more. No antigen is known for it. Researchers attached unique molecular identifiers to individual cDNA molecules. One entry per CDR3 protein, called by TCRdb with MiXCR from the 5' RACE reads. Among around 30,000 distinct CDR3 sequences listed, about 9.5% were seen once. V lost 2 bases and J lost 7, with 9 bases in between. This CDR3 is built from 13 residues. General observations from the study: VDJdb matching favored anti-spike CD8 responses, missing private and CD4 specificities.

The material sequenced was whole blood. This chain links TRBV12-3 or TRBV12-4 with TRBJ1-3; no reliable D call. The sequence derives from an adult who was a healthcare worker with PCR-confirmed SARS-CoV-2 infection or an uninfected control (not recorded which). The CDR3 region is CASSLQEQNTIYF. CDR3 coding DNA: TGTGCCAGCAGTTTACAGGAACAGAACACCATATATTTT.